The present entry profiles one T cell receptor beta chain with its context. The CDR3 sequence is 16 residues long. Germline assignment: CDR1 MNHEY and CDR2 SMNVEV (reference sequence). Trimming left V 2 bases short and J 1 base short, with 15 bases between. An amount of RNA that ranged from roughly 0.5 to 1 ug was reverse transcribed with random hexamers. TCRdb recomputed calls from the immunoSEQ multiplex PCR reads with MiXCR, one row per CDR3 protein. The repertoire includes fewer than 150,000 distinct CDR3 sequences, around 91% of them detected once, and 0.24% sits in the top ten. The data were obtained in a study of CD8 T cells in Susac syndrome. In blood CD8+ and CD4+ T cells, TCR beta underwent sequencing. The CD8+ and CD4+ T cells were negatively isolated, with the TEMRA cells enriched by FACS.

Specimen: CD8+ T cells from PBMCs. The rearrangement uses TRBV27 and TRBJ2-7, with D perhaps TRBD1 (6 bases). The TCR was taken from a human donor with multiple sclerosis. CDR3 residues: CASSLNAGTKSYEQYF. In nucleotides, the CDR3 is TGTGCCAGCAGTTTAAATGCAGGGACAAAGTCCTACGAGCAGTACTTC.